The next 14 T cell receptor beta chains were all read from a single sample in a study of molecular identifiers for immune sequencing clone quantification. TCRdb processed the PCR reads anew with MiXCR; each CDR3 protein has one entry. This sample has a few hundred thousand distinct CDR3 sequences, with around 21% found just once. The sequencing input was naive CD8+ T cells from blood, with Jurkat cell RNA spiked in. Subset noted: FACS-sorted CD8+CD4-CCR7+CD45RA+ naive T cells. All receptors derive from a human donor in good health. Some libraries in this study had Jurkat cell RNA spiked in.

This clonotype came up a few times. The J gene is TRBJ2-7, the V gene TRBV28; TRBD2 matches 9 bases. The V segment lost 3 bases and the J segment 5 bases; nucleotides outside the gene matches: 11. Germline lookup yields CDR1 MDHEN and CDR2 SYDVKM. The CDR3 is made up of 16 amino acids. The CDR3 DNA sequence: TGTGCCAGCAGTTTTAGGGCGGGAGGGCCCCTGAACGAGCAGTACTTC. This gives the protein CASSFRAGGPLNEQYF.

The chain has TRBV6-5 and TRBJ2-1; the D gene is possibly TRBD2 (6 bases). Germline V CDR1 and CDR2: MNHEY, SVGAGI. The V and J ends lost 0 bases and 3 bases respectively, with 9 bases between them. This CDR3 comprises 15 residues. CDR3 nucleotide sequence: TGTGCCAGCAGTTACTCGGGCGGGGTCTACAATGAGCAGTTCTTC. Translating gives CASSYSGGVYNEQFF.

The chain employs TRBV19 and TRBJ1-5; D remains ambiguous. Trimming removed 5 bases at V and 0 bases at J, with 17 bases between. The CDR3 runs 17 residues. The germline V gene encodes CDR1 LNHDA and CDR2 SQIVND (reference sequence). The CDR3 loop is CASSRVTTGYSNQPQHF. The CDR3 bases are TGTGCCAGTAGTCGGGTTACAACGGGGTATAGCAATCAGCCCCAGCATTTT.

This clonotype was seen more than once but under ten times. The V and J genes are TRBV4-3 and TRBJ2-1; 7 bases agree with TRBD2. From germline, CDR1 is LGHNA and CDR2 YSLEER. V lost 2 bases and J lost 1; bases outside the gene matches: 5. This CDR3 is built from 16 residues. The CDR3 sequence is CASSQTSVESYNEQFF. The DNA of the CDR3 is TGCGCCAGCAGCCAAACTAGCGTGGAGTCCTACAATGAGCAGTTCTTC.

The chain employs TRBV7-9 and TRBJ1-1; no reliable D call. This CDR3 region has 15 residues. The V and J ends lost 1 base and 2 bases respectively, with 11 bases between them. The germline V gene encodes CDR1 SEHNR and CDR2 FQNEAQ (reference sequence). The CDR3 here is CASSLDVGRNTEAFF. The CDR3 bases are TGTGCCAGCAGCTTAGATGTAGGCAGAAACACTGAAGCTTTCTTT.

The V call is TRBV30, the J call TRBJ2-2; 8 positions match TRBD2. V lost 1 base to trimming and J lost 0 bases; unmatched junction nucleotides: 1. The CDR3 length is 15 residues. Germline CDR1 reads GTSNPN; CDR2 reads SVGIG (reference sequence). DNA for the CDR3: TGTGCCTGGAGTGGGGGACTAGCGAACACCGGGGAGCTGTTTTTT. Translation: CAWSGGLANTGELFF.

As concerns this clonotype: A much larger clone sits a single nucleotide away, making a read error possible. This chain connects TRBV27 to TRBJ1-5, with TRBD1 as a possible D gene (5 bases). The CDR3 sequence is 15 residues long. Germline assignment: CDR1 MNHEY and CDR2 SMNVEV (reference sequence). The CDR3 coding sequence is TGTGCCAGCAGTTTACAGGGAGGGATCTACCAGCCCCAGCGTTTT. Translating gives CASSLQGGIYQPQRF.

A few counts support this clonotype. This chain joins TRBV29-1 and TRBJ1-1; D ambiguous. With 7 bases removed from V and 1 base from J, the gap between germline ends came to 7 bases. Per the germline V gene, CDR1 is SQVTM and CDR2 is ANQGSEA. This CDR3 is built from 11 residues. Here the CDR3 DNA reads TGCAGCGCCGAGGAGAACACTGAAGCTTTCTTT. Encoded protein: CSAEENTEAFF. Full variable domain (missing parts from reference TRBV29-1 and TRBJ1-1): SAVISQKPSRDICQRGTSLTIQCQVDSQVTMMFWYRQQPGQSLTLIATANQGSEATYESGFVIDKFPISRPNLTFSTLTVSNMSPEDSSIYLCSAEENTEAFFGQGTRLTVV.

V usage is TRBV27 and J usage is TRBJ2-3; tentative D call: TRBD2 (5 bases). The CDR3 contains 17 residues. The ends were cut back, 2 bases at V and 1 base at J, with 16 bases in the middle. Germline values: CDR1 MNHEY, CDR2 SMNVEV (reference sequence). CDR3 bases: TGTGCCAGCAGTTTACTGATTGGGCTAGCCGGCACAGATACGCAGTATTTT. Its translation is CASSLLIGLAGTDTQYF.

This clonotype was seen repeatedly, ten times or more. The gene calls are TRBV7-2 and TRBJ2-7; D possibly uses TRBD1 or TRBD2 (5 bases each). Trimming cost V 5 bases and J 3 bases, with 23 bases left between them. There are 17 residues in the CDR3. Germline V lookup: CDR1 SGHTA, CDR2 FQGNSA. The CDR3 DNA is TGTGCCAGCAGCCAAACGGCCGGGACCTGGGGGTACTACGAGCAGTACTTC. It encodes CASSQTAGTWGYYEQYF.

This clonotype was observed a few times. V gene TRBV5-4 combines with J gene TRBJ1-1; D gene uncertain. The CDR3 is made up of 13 amino acids. V was cut by 6 bases and J by 8 bases, with 17 bases left in between. The germline V gene encodes CDR1 SGHNT and CDR2 YYREEE (reference sequence). DNA for the CDR3: TGTGCCAGCAACTCGGGGTGGGATGAAGAAGCTTTCTTT. Encoded protein: CASNSGWDEEAFF.

The chain couples TRBV6-2 or TRBV6-3 to TRBJ2-5; 11 nucleotides match TRBD1. Per the germline V gene, CDR1 is MNHEY and CDR2 is SVGEGT. CDR3 length: 15 amino acids. V dropped 5 bases and J dropped 4; count of bases not matched to a gene: 6. CDR3 in amino acids: CASSPGQGVPETQYF. CDR3 nucleotide sequence: TGTGCCAGCAGTCCGGGACAGGGGGTACCAGAGACCCAGTACTTC.

The chain links TRBV20-1 to TRBJ2-3; perhaps D is TRBD1 or TRBD2 (5 bases each). Looked up from germline, CDR1 is DFQATT and CDR2 is SNEGSKA (reference sequence). The CDR3 is 19 residues long. Trimming shortened V by 3 bases and J by 4 bases, and 29 bases separated the two germline ends. This chain's CDR3 is CSARADRDGVFSRADTQYF. CDR3 coding DNA: TGCAGTGCTAGGGCAGACCGGGACGGAGTCTTTTCCCGGGCAGATACGCAGTATTTT.

This chain connects TRBV6-5 to TRBJ2-1, with TRBD2 identical over 10 bases. This CDR3 has 16 amino acids. V trimming: 2 bases; J trimming: 1 base; junction bases outside the gene matches: 2. The germline gives CDR1 MNHEY, CDR2 SVGAGI. In DNA, the CDR3 is TGTGCCAGCAGTTACGTAGCGGGAGGATCCTACAATGAGCAGTTCTTC. This translates into CASSYVAGGSYNEQFF.